This T cell receptor (beta chain) was obtained from a study of CD4+ T cells in melanoma. Notes on this clone: The antigen remains unidentified.

Germline loops: CDR1 SGHNT, CDR2 YENEEA. This CDR3 is 13 amino acids long. The V and J ends lost 1 base and 11 bases respectively, with 14 bases between them. Notes on the study in general: CD8+ T cell, macrophage and B cell function reportedly correlated with neoantigen-specific CD4+ T cells. Diverse differentiation states were reported for melanoma neoantigen-specific CD4+ T cells.

Method: immunoSEQ multiplex PCR; TCRdb's copy keeps in-frame clones and lacks some. The sample lists about 14,000 clones; 60% to 80% were seen once. What was sequenced was cells from a culture (not recorded whether cultured in vitro). The clonotype originates from a human donor with melanoma. The rearrangement uses TRBV11-3 and TRBJ1-1, with D hard to call. CDR3: CASSLARGSSAFF. The DNA for the CDR3 is TGTGCCAGCAGCTTAGCGCGGGGATCTTCGGCTTTCTTT.